The 30 T cell receptor beta chains given below trace back to one sample, sequenced in a study of shared clonotypes between healthy human individuals. Repertoires were generated with immunoSEQ multiplex PCR, while TCRdb's copy carries only in-frame clones and drops some. The data show around 2.5 million clones, roughly 93% seen once. The sample was naive CD4+ T cells from PBMCs. The subset was: CD45RA+ positively selected. The receptors derive from a man aged 18-30 years in good health. Some clones in this sample may be carry-over from other donors' samples.

This rearrangement joins TRBV4-1 to TRBJ1-5, with D perhaps TRBD1 (6 bases). V was trimmed by 0 bases and J by 7 bases, leaving 13 bases between them. The CDR3 is made up of 15 amino acids. Germline assignment: CDR1 MGHRA and CDR2 YSYEKL. CDR3 protein: CASSQDRGIGQPQHF. CDR3 sequence (DNA): TGCGCCAGCAGCCAAGACAGGGGAATCGGACAGCCCCAGCATTTT.

The chain joins TRBV5-1 to TRBJ1-5; D not resolved. CDR1 and CDR2 from the germline V gene are SGHRS and YFSETQ. V gave up 0 bases and J gave up 5 bases, with 9 bases separating them. The CDR3 extends over 14 amino acids. CDR3 region: CASSLERIDQPQHF. The CDR3 DNA is TGCGCCAGCAGCTTGGAACGGATAGATCAGCCCCAGCATTTT.

The chain recombines TRBV6-5 with TRBJ1-5; D gene unclear. CDR1 MNHEY and CDR2 SVGAGI come from the germline V gene. The CDR3 totals 15 residues. Trimming shortened V by 4 bases and J by 9 bases, and 19 bases separated the two germline ends. CDR3 sequence reads: CASSSTAGRMAPQHF. CDR3 in DNA: TGTGCCAGCAGTTCCACGGCGGGCAGGATGGCGCCCCAGCATTTT.

CDR3 sequence (DNA): TGTGCCAGCAGACTAGGGACAAACTCCTACAATGAGCAGTTCTTC. Its protein is CASRLGTNSYNEQFF. The chain uses TRBV28 and TRBJ2-1; D might be TRBD1 (6 bases). The CDR3 loop spans 15 amino acids. Germline V gene sequence: CDR1 MDHEN, CDR2 SYDVKM. Trimming took 6 bases from V and 0 from J, leaving 12 bases between them. Using reference TRBV28 and TRBJ2-1 for the parts outside the CDR3, the full variable domain is DVKVTQSSRYLVKRTGEKVFLECVQDMDHENMFWYRQDPGLGLRLIYFSYDVKMKEKGDIPEGYSVSREKKERFSLILESASTNQTSMYLCASRLGTNSYNEQFFGPGTRLTVL.

The chain couples TRBV6-5 to TRBJ2-7; 7 bases map to TRBD1. With V trimmed by 0 bases and J by 4 bases, 6 bases remained unmatched. Looked up from germline, CDR1 is MNHEY and CDR2 is SVGAGI. The CDR3 has 15 residues. CDR3 region: CASSYSARGSYEQYF. CDR3 DNA sequence: TGTGCCAGCAGTTACTCCGCCAGGGGGTCTTACGAGCAGTACTTC.

The gene calls are TRBV7-9 and TRBJ1-2; D gene uncertain. Trimming removed 4 bases at V and 3 bases at J, with 15 bases between. The CDR3 spans 15 residues. CDR1 SEHNR and CDR2 FQNEAQ come from the germline V gene (reference sequence). CDR3 bases: TGTGCCAGCAGCTACCCCGAGAGGGCGGACTATGGCTACACCTTC. It is translated as CASSYPERADYGYTF.

The V gene is TRBV10-3, the J gene TRBJ2-7; the D is unclear. V was clipped by 5 bases and J by 3 bases, with 11 bases between them. There are 13 residues in the CDR3. The germline gives CDR1 ENHRY, CDR2 SYGVKD. The CDR3 bases are TGTGCCATCAGTACGAAAGGGAACTACGAGCAGTACTTC. It codes for CAISTKGNYEQYF.

This clone was picked up one time. The gene calls are TRBV11-3 and TRBJ1-3; D gene unclear. Trimming shortened V by 4 bases and J by 2 bases, and 9 bases separated the two germline ends. The CDR3 totals 14 residues. In germline, CDR1 is SGHNT, CDR2 YENEEA. The CDR3 bases are TGTGCCAGCAGCTCGGGAGGCACTGGAAACACCATATATTTT. The encoded protein is CASSSGGTGNTIYF.

The gene calls are TRBV28 and TRBJ2-1, with TRBD2 matching 11 bases. This CDR3 spans 15 amino acids. After removal of 5 bases from V and 12 bases from J, the junction contained 12 bases not matched to a gene. CDR1 and CDR2 (germline): MDHEN, SYDVKM. The CDR3 nucleotides read TGTGCCAGCAGTCCAACGACTAGCGGGGAGAGGTGGCAGTTCTTC. As protein: CASSPTTSGERWQFF.

This rearrangement joins TRBV11-3 to TRBJ2-3; D is possibly TRBD1 (6 bases). Germline V CDR1 and CDR2: SGHNT, YENEEA. V was cut by 3 bases and J by 5 bases, with 9 bases left in between. The CDR3 extends over 13 amino acids. CDR3: CASSLDREDTQYF. The CDR3 DNA is TGTGCCAGCAGCTTGGACAGAGAAGATACGCAGTATTTT. Complete variable domain (other parts from reference TRBV11-3 and TRBJ2-3): EAGVVQSPRYKIIEKKQPVAFWCNPISGHNTLYWYLQNLGQGPELLIRYENEEAVDDSQLPKDRFSAERLKGVDSTLKIQPAELGDSAVYLCASSLDREDTQYFGPGTRLTVL.

This rearrangement joins TRBV30 to TRBJ2-3; 13 bases match TRBD2. CDR1 is GTSNPN and CDR2 is SVGIG in the germline V gene (reference sequence). CDR3 length equals 15 residues. The V segment lost 5 bases and the J segment 4 bases; nucleotides outside the gene matches: 6. The CDR3 reads CAWGRLAGGADTQYF. The CDR3 coding sequence is TGTGCCTGGGGCAGACTAGCGGGAGGCGCAGATACGCAGTATTTT.

J is TRBJ1-1 and V is TRBV5-1; D is undetermined. Germline values: CDR1 SGHRS, CDR2 YFSETQ. The CDR3 runs to 16 residues. The V and J ends lost 5 bases and 0 bases respectively, with 17 bases between them. The CDR3 sequence is CASSSRPDRLNTEAFF. CDR3 sequence (DNA): TGCGCCAGCAGTTCTAGGCCGGATCGCCTGAACACTGAAGCTTTCTTT.

The rearrangement links TRBV29-1 to TRBJ1-5; D is perhaps TRBD1 (6 bases). The CDR3 consists of 12 residues. Deletions cut 7 bases from V and 3 bases from J, with 10 bases between. Germline CDR1 is SQVTM and CDR2 is ANQGSEA. CDR3 DNA: TGCAGCGCCTGGACAGACAATCAGCCCCAGCATTTT. Translation gives CSAWTDNQPQHF.

This clone was seen a single time. This chain connects TRBV10-3 to TRBJ2-1; tentative D call: TRBD1 (6 bases). Between the trimmed V and J ends, which lost 6 bases and 4 bases, there was a span of 16 bases. Germline CDR1 ENHRY, CDR2 SYGVKD. There are 15 residues in the CDR3. CDR3 sequence (DNA): TGTGCCATCAGGGCCATCGGGACAAATTACAATGAGCAGTTCTTC. It yields the protein CAIRAIGTNYNEQFF.

The CDR3, as DNA: TGCGCCAGCAGCATCCAGGACGGGACCCAGTACTTC. Residues: CASSIQDGTQYF. The genes are TRBV5-1 and TRBJ2-5; D gene unclear. Trimming removed 4 bases from V and 7 bases from J, with 11 bases in between. This CDR3 is 12 amino acids long. The V gene's germline CDR1 is SGHRS and CDR2 YFSETQ.

V gene TRBV9 combines with J gene TRBJ2-1, with 7 positions matching TRBD2. The CDR3 runs to 13 residues. V gave up 6 bases and J gave up 9 bases; unmatched junction bases: 9. Germline V gives CDR1 SGDLS, CDR2 YYNGEE. This CDR3 is CASTPTSSSEQFF. The CDR3 coding sequence is TGTGCCAGCACCCCGACTAGCTCTAGTGAGCAGTTCTTC.

This clone was picked up a small number of times. V is TRBV7-3 and J is TRBJ2-2; no reliable D call. Trimming took 0 bases from V and 3 from J, leaving 2 bases between them. The CDR3 loop spans 13 amino acids. CDR1 SGHTA and CDR2 FQGTGA come from the germline V gene. CDR3 DNA sequence: TGTGCCAGCAGCTTAACTCACACCGGGGAGCTGTTTTTT. It encodes CASSLTHTGELFF.

This rearrangement joins TRBV29-1 to TRBJ2-5; D not certain. Germline lookup yields CDR1 SQVTM and CDR2 ANQGSEA. The CDR3 sequence is 13 residues long. Trimming pared 0 bases from V and 1 base from J, leaving 6 bases between. The CDR3 is CSVEERIQETQYF. The CDR3 nucleotides are TGCAGCGTTGAAGAAAGGATCCAAGAGACCCAGTACTTC.

The chain uses TRBV5-1 and TRBJ2-1; D is uncertain. The CDR3 sequence is 16 residues long. V lost 0 bases to trimming and J lost 0 bases, with 10 bases between them. Looked up from germline, CDR1 is SGHRS and CDR2 is YFSETQ. CDR3 in amino acids: CASSLDRLSSYNEQFF. As DNA, the CDR3 is TGCGCCAGCAGCTTGGACCGGTTAAGCTCCTACAATGAGCAGTTCTTC.

This sequence joins TRBV28 and TRBJ2-3; 11 nucleotides match TRBD2. The V gene end was trimmed by 5 bases and the J gene end by 2 bases; junction bases not matched to a gene: 3. CDR1 and CDR2 (germline): MDHEN, SYDVKM. This CDR3 is built from 15 residues. The CDR3 protein is CASSPGLAVTDTQYF. CDR3 bases: TGTGCCAGCAGTCCGGGACTAGCGGTCACAGATACGCAGTATTTT.

About this clone itself: Other DNA sequences in the sample encode the same CDR3. The CDR3 sequence is CASSQVGGTEAFF. The CDR3 nucleotides read TGTGCCAGCAGCCAAGTTGGGGGCACTGAAGCTTTCTTT. J is TRBJ1-1 and V is TRBV14, with D possibly being TRBD1 (5 bases). The CDR3 contains 13 residues. Germline V gives CDR1 SGHDN, CDR2 FVKESK. V was trimmed by 1 base and J by 4 bases, leaving 7 bases between them. The whole variable domain, remainder taken from reference TRBV14 and TRBJ1-1, is EAGVTQFPSHSVIEKGQTVTLRCDPISGHDNLYWYRRVMGKEIKFLLHFVKESKQDESGMPNNRFLAERTGGTYSTLKVQPAELEDSGVYFCASSQVGGTEAFFGQGTRLTVV.

The chain recombines TRBV5-6 with TRBJ2-3; a weak D match, TRBD2 (6 bases). CDR1 SGHDT and CDR2 YYEEEE come from the germline V gene. V lost 2 bases to trimming and J lost 1 base, with 14 bases between them. This CDR3 contains 16 residues. CDR3 coding DNA: TGTGCCAGCAGCTTCCGATCTAGCGACCGCACAGATACGCAGTATTTT. As protein: CASSFRSSDRTDTQYF.

This clone appeared a single time. The gene calls are TRBV11-3 and TRBJ2-5, with D tentatively TRBD1 or TRBD2 (5 bases each). V was trimmed by 4 bases and J by 2 bases, leaving 11 bases between them. This CDR3 region has 14 residues. Germline values: CDR1 SGHNT, CDR2 YENEEA. The DNA for the CDR3 is TGTGCCAGCAGCTCACCAGGGAGTCAAGAGACCCAGTACTTC. It encodes CASSSPGSQETQYF.

This chain links TRBV7-3 with TRBJ2-1; the D gene is possibly TRBD2 (6 bases). Germline V gene sequence: CDR1 SGHTA, CDR2 FQGTGA. The CDR3 loop spans 13 amino acids. The germline V and J ends were trimmed by 5 bases and 5 bases, with 10 bases remaining between them. CDR3 residues: CASSPTRNNEQFF. CDR3 DNA: TGTGCCAGCAGCCCGACTAGGAACAATGAGCAGTTCTTC. The whole variable domain, filled in from reference TRBV7-3 and TRBJ2-1, reads GAGVSQTPSNKVTEKGKYVELRCDPISGHTALYWYRQSLGQGPEFLIYFQGTGAADDSGLPNDRFFAVRPEGSVSTLKIQRTERGDSAVYLCASSPTRNNEQFFGPGTRLTVL.

The rearrangement uses TRBV7-8 and TRBJ2-5, with D unresolved. V lost 3 bases and J lost 4, with 21 bases in between. Germline loops: CDR1 SGHVS, CDR2 FQNEAQ. CDR3 size: 17 residues. CDR3 in amino acids: CASSFRALPRLSETQYF. The DNA of the CDR3 is TGTGCCAGCAGCTTTCGGGCGCTGCCTCGGTTGTCAGAGACCCAGTACTTC.

The chain recombines TRBV5-1 with TRBJ1-4, with D perhaps TRBD1 (5 bases). CDR3 length: 16 residues. The V gene lost 3 bases and the J gene lost 0 bases, with 12 bases spanning the gap. Germline V lookup: CDR1 SGHRS, CDR2 YFSETQ. The CDR3 DNA follows: TGCGCCAGCAGCTCCCTGGGGCCTCCAACTAATGAAAAACTGTTTTTT. It specifies CASSSLGPPTNEKLFF. The entire variable domain, with the rest obtained from reference TRBV5-1 and TRBJ1-4, is as follows: KAGVTQTPRYLIKTRGQQVTLSCSPISGHRSVSWYQQTPGQGLQFLFEYFSETQRNKGNFPGRFSGRQFSNSRSEMNVSTLELGDSALYLCASSSLGPPTNEKLFFGSGTQLSVL.

The chain has TRBV7-6 and TRBJ2-2; D remains unclear. With 2 bases removed from V and 6 bases from J, the gap between germline ends came to 7 bases. In germline, CDR1 is SGHVS, CDR2 FNYEAQ. The CDR3 extends over 13 amino acids. The CDR3 DNA is TGTGCCAGCAGCTTACCGCTCCCCGGGGAGCTGTTTTTT. It translates to CASSLPLPGELFF.

A word on this clone: The same CDR3 also results from other DNA sequences found in this sample. The rearrangement uses TRBV5-1 and TRBJ2-7; D possibly matches TRBD1 or TRBD2 (5 bases each). This CDR3 comprises 14 residues. The germline V gene has CDR1 SGHRS and CDR2 YFSETQ. The V and J ends lost 0 bases and 3 bases respectively, with 10 bases between them. The CDR3 sequence: CASSLVGTVYEQYF. DNA for the CDR3: TGCGCCAGCAGCTTGGTAGGGACGGTCTACGAGCAGTACTTC.

V is TRBV28 and J is TRBJ2-3; the match to TRBD1 covers 8 bases. The V gene end was trimmed by 7 bases and the J gene end by 2 bases; junction bases not matched to a gene: 11. The germline CDR1 and CDR2 sequences are MDHEN and SYDVKM. This CDR3 region has 16 residues. This CDR3 is CASTNYRDRLTDTQYF. In DNA form, the CDR3 reads TGTGCCAGCACCAATTACCGGGACAGGCTCACAGATACGCAGTATTTT.

The rearrangement links TRBV25-1 to TRBJ1-1, with TRBD1 matching 8 bases. V was clipped by 0 bases and J by 0 bases; unmatched bases: 6. This CDR3 region has 17 residues. The germline gives CDR1 MGHDK, CDR2 SYGVNS. The CDR3 nucleotides read TGTGCCAGCAGTGAATACCCGCGGACAGGGATGAACACTGAAGCTTTCTTT. This encodes CASSEYPRTGMNTEAFF.